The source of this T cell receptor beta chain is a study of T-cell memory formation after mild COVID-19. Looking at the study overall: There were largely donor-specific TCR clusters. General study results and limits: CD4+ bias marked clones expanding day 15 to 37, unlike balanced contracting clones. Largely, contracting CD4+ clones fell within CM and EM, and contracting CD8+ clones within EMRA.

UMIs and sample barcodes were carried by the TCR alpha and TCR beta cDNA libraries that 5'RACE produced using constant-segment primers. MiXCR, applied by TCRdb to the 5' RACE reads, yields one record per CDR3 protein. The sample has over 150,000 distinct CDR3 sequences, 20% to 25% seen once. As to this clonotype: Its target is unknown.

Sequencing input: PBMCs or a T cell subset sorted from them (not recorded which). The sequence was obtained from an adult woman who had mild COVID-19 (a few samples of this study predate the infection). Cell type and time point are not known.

CDR3 sequence: CASSTGTSGEAGELFF. The CDR3 bases are TGTGCCAGCAGTACCGGGACTAGCGGGGAGGCCGGGGAGCTGTTTTTT. V gene TRBV12-3 or TRBV12-4 combines with J gene TRBJ2-2; 13 bases are shared with TRBD2. The CDR3 is 16 amino acids. Trimming took 5 bases from V and 6 from J; bases not matched to a gene: 6.